This TCR beta chain was sequenced in a study of beta chain features in type 1 diabetes. Points from the study as a whole: In every one of the four CD4+ subsets, TCRB CDR3s were moderately but significantly shorter in Type 1 diabetes patients.

Points on this clone: Its antigen is not known.

Expressed TCRB transcripts were sequenced because the entire RNA isolate underwent reverse transcription. Repertoires were generated with immunoSEQ multiplex PCR, while TCRdb's copy carries only in-frame clones and drops some. Of 250,000 to 300,000 clones listed, 24% are singletons. Donors contributed one heparinised blood draw apiece, averaging about 116 mL. Purity exceeded 95% in all sorted populations. V was shortened by 0 bases and J by 3 bases, with 9 bases between the two germline ends. CDR3 length: 16 amino acids. From germline, CDR1 is MNHNS and CDR2 SASEGT. The receptor was isolated from a woman aged 25 to 39 with type 1 diabetes. V usage is TRBV6-1 and J usage is TRBJ2-6; unclear D gene. Sequenced input: naive CD4+ T cells from blood. The CDR3 here is CASSEALLYGANVLTF. The CDR3 coding sequence is TGTGCCAGCAGTGAAGCGCTTCTCTATGGGGCCAACGTCCTGACTTTC.